Listed here is a single T cell receptor beta chain. Profiling relied on immunoSEQ multiplex PCR, and the TCRdb table lists in-frame clones only, not all of them. The table includes about 200,000 clones, 75% to 90% detected once. The sample is drawn from a study of blood T cell repertoires in COVID-19. This CDR3 has 15 residues. Germline V gives CDR1 LNHDA, CDR2 SQIVND (reference sequence). V shed 2 bases and J 3 bases; nucleotides not matched to a gene: 3. Sequenced: peripheral blood. The chain uses TRBV19 and TRBJ1-1; 10 nucleotides match TRBD1. The sequence was collected from a woman at least 80 years old with COVID-19, enrolled during active disease. The CDR3, as DNA: TGTGCCAGTAGTATACAGGACAGGGGGGACACTGAAGCTTTCTTT. Its translation is CASSIQDRGDTEAFF.